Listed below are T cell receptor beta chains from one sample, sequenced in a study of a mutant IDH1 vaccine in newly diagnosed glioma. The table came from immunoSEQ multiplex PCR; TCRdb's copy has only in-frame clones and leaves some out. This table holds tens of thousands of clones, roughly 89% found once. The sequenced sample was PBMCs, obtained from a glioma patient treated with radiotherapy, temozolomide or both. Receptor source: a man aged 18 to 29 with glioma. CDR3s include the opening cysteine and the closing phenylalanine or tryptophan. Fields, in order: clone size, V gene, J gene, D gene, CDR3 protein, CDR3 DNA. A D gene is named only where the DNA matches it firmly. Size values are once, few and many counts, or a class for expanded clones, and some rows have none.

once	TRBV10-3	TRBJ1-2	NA	CAIMGGRDYGYTF	TGTGCCATCATGGGGGGCAGGGACTATGGCTACACCTTC
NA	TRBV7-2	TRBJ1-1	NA	CASSRRQVNTEAFF	TGTGCCAGCAGTCGGAGACAGGTGAACACTGAAGCTTTCTTT
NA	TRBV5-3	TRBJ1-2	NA	CARVVLVRKTYGYTF	TGTGCCAGAGTTGTCTTGGTGAGAAAGACCTATGGCTACACCTTC
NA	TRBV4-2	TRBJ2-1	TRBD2	CASSQEKYPTSGNEQFF	TGTGCCAGCAGCCAAGAAAAATATCCGACTAGCGGCAATGAGCAGTTCTTC
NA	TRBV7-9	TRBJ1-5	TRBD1	CASSLSTGDHQPQHF	TGTGCCAGCAGCTTATCTACAGGGGACCATCAGCCCCAGCATTTT
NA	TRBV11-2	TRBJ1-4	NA	CASSRTVPNEKLFF	TGTGCCAGCAGCCGAACAGTCCCTAATGAAAAACTGTTTTTT
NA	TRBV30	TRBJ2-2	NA	CAWSVVGPNTGELFF	TGTGCCTGGAGTGTAGTGGGCCCGAACACCGGGGAGCTGTTTTTT
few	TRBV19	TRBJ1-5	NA	CASSISGNQPQHF	TGTGCCAGTAGTATATCGGGGAATCAGCCCCAGCATTTT
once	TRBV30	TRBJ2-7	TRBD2	CAWGWAGDTYEQYF	TGTGCCTGGGGCTGGGCGGGAGACACCTACGAGCAGTACTTC
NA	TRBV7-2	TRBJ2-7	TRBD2	CASSYSGLAGLRGEQYF	TGTGCCAGCAGCTATTCGGGACTAGCGGGACTACGGGGCGAGCAGTACTTC
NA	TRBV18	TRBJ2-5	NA	CASSPPGETQYF	TGTGCCAGCTCACCCCCCGGGGAGACCCAGTACTTC